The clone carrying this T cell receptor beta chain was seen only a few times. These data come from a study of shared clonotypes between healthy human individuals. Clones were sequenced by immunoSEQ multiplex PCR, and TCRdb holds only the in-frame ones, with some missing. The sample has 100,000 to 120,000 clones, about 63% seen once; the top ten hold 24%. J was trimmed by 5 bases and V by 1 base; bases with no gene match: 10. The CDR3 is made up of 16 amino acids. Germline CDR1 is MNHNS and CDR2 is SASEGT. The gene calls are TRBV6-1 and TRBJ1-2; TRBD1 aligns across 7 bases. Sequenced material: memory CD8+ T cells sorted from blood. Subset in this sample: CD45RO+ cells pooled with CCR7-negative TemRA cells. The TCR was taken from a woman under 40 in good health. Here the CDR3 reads CASSEVSRTGAYGYTF. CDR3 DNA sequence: TGTGCCAGCAGTGAAGTTTCAAGGACAGGTGCTTATGGCTACACCTTC.